What follows describes a single T cell receptor (beta chain). Antigen: not known. The record originates from a study of cytomegalovirus exposure and HLA in healthy donors. Findings and limits, study-wide: After further analysis at a later stage, 16,951 TCR beta sequences were associated with HLA alleles at 0.05 false discovery rate.

Germline V lookup: CDR1 MNHEY, CDR2 SMNVEV (reference sequence). This CDR3 contains 15 residues. The trim removed 2 bases at V and 7 bases at J, leaving 4 bases unmatched. Use of 60 Vbeta and 13 Jbeta primers characterized the PCR. Method: immunoSEQ multiplex PCR; TCRdb's copy keeps in-frame clones and lacks some. Of more than 130,000 clones detected, roughly three quarters appear once; the ten largest clones hold under 4.5%. The clonotype was recovered from a man younger than 35 in good health and CMV-seronegative. Sequencing was performed on PBMCs. The chain combines TRBV27 with TRBJ1-6, with TRBD1 matching 8 bases. The CDR3 loop reads CASSLLQGGNSPLHF. Here the CDR3 DNA reads TGTGCCAGCAGTTTACTACAGGGGGGCAATTCACCCCTCCACTTT.